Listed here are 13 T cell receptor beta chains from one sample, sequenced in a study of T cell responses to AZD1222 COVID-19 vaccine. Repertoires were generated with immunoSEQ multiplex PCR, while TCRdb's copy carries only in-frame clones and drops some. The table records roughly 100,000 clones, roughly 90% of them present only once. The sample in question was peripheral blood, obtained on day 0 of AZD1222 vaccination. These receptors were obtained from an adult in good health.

DNA of the CDR3: TGTGCCAGCAGTTACTCGGAGGACCGAGCCAAAAACATTCAGTACTTC. Amino acid sequence: CASSYSEDRAKNIQYF. This chain links TRBV6-2 or TRBV6-3 with TRBJ2-4; tentative D call: TRBD2 (5 bases). The CDR3 is made up of 16 amino acids. Germline values: CDR1 MNHEY, CDR2 SVGEGT. Trimming shortened V by 0 bases and J by 0 bases, and 9 bases separated the two germline ends.

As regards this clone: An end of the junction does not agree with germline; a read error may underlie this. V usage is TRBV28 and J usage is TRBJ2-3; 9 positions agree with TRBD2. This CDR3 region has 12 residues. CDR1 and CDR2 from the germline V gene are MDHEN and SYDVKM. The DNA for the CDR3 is TGTGCCAGCAGTTTAGGCGGGAGGGCCTTGGATTTT. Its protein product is CASSLGGRALDF.

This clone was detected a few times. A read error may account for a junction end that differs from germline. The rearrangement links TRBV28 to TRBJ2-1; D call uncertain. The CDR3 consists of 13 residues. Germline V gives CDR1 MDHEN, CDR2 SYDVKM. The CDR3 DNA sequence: TGTGCCAGCAGTTTAATACAAGATACCCATACCCTCTTC. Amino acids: CASSLIQDTHTLF.

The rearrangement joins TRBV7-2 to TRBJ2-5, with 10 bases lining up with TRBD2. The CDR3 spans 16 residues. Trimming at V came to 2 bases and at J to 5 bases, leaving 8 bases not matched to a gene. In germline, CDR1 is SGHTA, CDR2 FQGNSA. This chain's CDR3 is CASSLNLAGALETQYF. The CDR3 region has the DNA TGTGCCAGCAGCTTAAACCTAGCGGGAGCTCTTGAGACCCAGTACTTC.

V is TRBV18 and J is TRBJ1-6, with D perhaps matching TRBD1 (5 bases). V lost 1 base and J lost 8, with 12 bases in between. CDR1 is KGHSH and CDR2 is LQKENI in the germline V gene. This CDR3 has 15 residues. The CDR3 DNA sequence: TGTGCCAGCTCACCACTTCCAGGGAAGGATTCACCCCTCCACTTT. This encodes CASSPLPGKDSPLHF.

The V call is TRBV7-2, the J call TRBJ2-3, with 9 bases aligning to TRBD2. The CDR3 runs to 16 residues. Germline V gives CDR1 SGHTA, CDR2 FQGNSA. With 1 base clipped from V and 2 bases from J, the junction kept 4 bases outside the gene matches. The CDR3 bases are TGTGCCAGCAGCTTAGGAGCGGGGGGAAACACAGATACGCAGTATTTT. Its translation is CASSLGAGGNTDTQYF.

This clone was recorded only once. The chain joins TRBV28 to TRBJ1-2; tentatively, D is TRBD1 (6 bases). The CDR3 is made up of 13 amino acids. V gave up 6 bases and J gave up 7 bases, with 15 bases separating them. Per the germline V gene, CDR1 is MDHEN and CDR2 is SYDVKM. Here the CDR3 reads CASRTQGLGGYTF. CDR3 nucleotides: TGTGCCAGCAGGACCCAGGGGCTCGGTGGCTACACCTTC.

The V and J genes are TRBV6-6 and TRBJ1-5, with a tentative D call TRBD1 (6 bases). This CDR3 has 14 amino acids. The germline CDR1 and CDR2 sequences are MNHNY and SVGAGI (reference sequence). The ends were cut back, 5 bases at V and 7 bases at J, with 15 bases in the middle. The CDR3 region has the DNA TGTGCCAGCAGTACGCAACAGGGTATCCAGCCCCAGCATTTT. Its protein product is CASSTQQGIQPQHF.

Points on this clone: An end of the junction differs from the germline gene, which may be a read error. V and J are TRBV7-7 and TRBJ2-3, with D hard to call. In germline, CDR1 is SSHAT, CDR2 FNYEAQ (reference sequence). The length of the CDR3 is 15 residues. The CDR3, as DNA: TGTGCTAGCAGCGAGACCGCCGGCCTCACAGATACGCAGTATTTT. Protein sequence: CASSETAGLTDTQYF.

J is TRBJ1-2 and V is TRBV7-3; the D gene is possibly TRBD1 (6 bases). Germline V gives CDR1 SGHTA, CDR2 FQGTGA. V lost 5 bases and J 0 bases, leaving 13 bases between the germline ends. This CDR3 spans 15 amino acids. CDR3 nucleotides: TGTGCCAGCAGCGGACACAGGGTCGCTAACTATGGCTACACCTTC. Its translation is CASSGHRVANYGYTF.

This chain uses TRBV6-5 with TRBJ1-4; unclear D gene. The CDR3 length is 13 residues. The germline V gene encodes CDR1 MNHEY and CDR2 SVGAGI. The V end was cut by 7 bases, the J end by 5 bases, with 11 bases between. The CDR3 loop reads CASKLGGNEKLFF. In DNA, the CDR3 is TGTGCCAGCAAGCTAGGAGGGAATGAAAAACTGTTTTTT.

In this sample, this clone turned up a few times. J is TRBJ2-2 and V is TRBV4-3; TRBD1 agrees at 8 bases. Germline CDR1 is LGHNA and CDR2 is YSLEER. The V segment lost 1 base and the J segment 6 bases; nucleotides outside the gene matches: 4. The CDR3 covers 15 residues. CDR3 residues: CASSQAPRGPGELFF. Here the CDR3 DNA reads TGCGCCAGCAGCCAAGCACCCAGGGGGCCCGGGGAGCTGTTTTTT.

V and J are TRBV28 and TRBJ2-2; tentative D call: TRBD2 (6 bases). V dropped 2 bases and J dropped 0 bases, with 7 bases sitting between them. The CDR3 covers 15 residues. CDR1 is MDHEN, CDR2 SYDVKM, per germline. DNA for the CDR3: TGTGCCAGCAGTTTAGCGGGGACGAACACCGGGGAGCTGTTTTTT. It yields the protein CASSLAGTNTGELFF.